These T cell receptor beta chains were read from a single sample in a study of shared clonotypes between healthy human individuals. The repertoire was sequenced with immunoSEQ multiplex PCR; TCRdb's copy has only in-frame clones and lacks some. The sample lists about 730,000 clones; roughly two thirds were seen once. Sequencing used memory CD4+ T cells sorted from blood. The receptors come from a woman aged 25 to 39 in good health. CDR3s include the opening cysteine and the closing phenylalanine or tryptophan. Fields, in order: D gene, clone size, V gene, J gene, CDR3 protein, CDR3 DNA. D genes are given only for firm matches. A clone size is listed for some rows: how often the clone was seen (once, few, many), or a class if it is expanded.

D gene: .
clone size: .
V gene: TRBV5-1
J gene: TRBJ2-2
CDR3 protein: CASSLEASNTGELFF
CDR3 DNA: TGCGCCAGCAGCTTGGAGGCTAGCAACACCGGGGAGCTGTTTTTT

D gene: TRBD1
clone size: .
V gene: TRBV28
J gene: TRBJ1-2
CDR3 protein: CASSVGTGGVYGYTF
CDR3 DNA: TGTGCCAGCAGCGTGGGGACAGGGGGAGTCTATGGCTACACCTTC

D gene: TRBD2
clone size: .
V gene: TRBV5-4
J gene: TRBJ2-3
CDR3 protein: CASSLTSGRTDTQYF
CDR3 DNA: TGTGCCAGCAGCCTAACTAGCGGGAGGACAGATACGCAGTATTTT

D gene: TRBD1
clone size: .
V gene: TRBV6-5
J gene: TRBJ2-7
CDR3 protein: CASKDRQGRSYEQYF
CDR3 DNA: TGTGCCAGCAAGGATAGACAGGGAAGGTCCTACGAGCAGTACTTC

D gene: .
clone size: .
V gene: TRBV5-4
J gene: TRBJ2-7
CDR3 protein: CASSSETRSSYEQYF
CDR3 DNA: TGTGCCAGCAGCTCCGAGACTAGATCCTCCTACGAGCAGTACTTC

D gene: .
clone size: many
V gene: TRBV30
J gene: TRBJ1-4
CDR3 protein: CAWSFSTRGEKLFF
CDR3 DNA: TGTGCCTGGAGCTTTTCCACGAGGGGTGAAAAACTGTTTTTT

D gene: TRBD1
clone size: few
V gene: TRBV25-1
J gene: TRBJ2-5
CDR3 protein: CASSGPDRAQETQYF
CDR3 DNA: TGTGCCAGCAGTGGGCCGGACAGGGCCCAAGAGACCCAGTACTTC

D gene: .
clone size: .
V gene: TRBV7-6
J gene: TRBJ2-1
CDR3 protein: CASSLTEGGNNNEQFF
CDR3 DNA: TGTGCCAGCAGCCTTACTGAGGGCGGTAATAACAATGAGCAGTTCTTC

D gene: TRBD2
clone size: .
V gene: TRBV27
J gene: TRBJ2-7
CDR3 protein: CASSFRPSGIDEQYF
CDR3 DNA: TGTGCCAGCAGTTTCCGGCCTAGCGGGATTGACGAGCAGTACTTC

D gene: TRBD2
clone size: .
V gene: TRBV30
J gene: TRBJ2-1
CDR3 protein: CAWSVGGLAGPSYNEQFF
CDR3 DNA: TGTGCCTGGAGTGTGGGGGGACTAGCGGGTCCGTCCTACAATGAGCAGTTCTTC

D gene: .
clone size: .
V gene: TRBV18
J gene: TRBJ2-6
CDR3 protein: CASSPPRRSPGANVLTF
CDR3 DNA: TGTGCCAGCTCACCACCGCGGCGGTCTCCTGGGGCCAACGTCCTGACTTTC

D gene: .
clone size: .
V gene: TRBV7-2
J gene: TRBJ1-6
CDR3 protein: CASSLVPGSDSPLHF
CDR3 DNA: TGTGCCAGCAGCTTAGTCCCGGGGAGCGATTCACCCCTCCACTTT

D gene: TRBD2
clone size: .
V gene: TRBV5-1
J gene: TRBJ2-1
CDR3 protein: CASSLDRSGGDNEQFF
CDR3 DNA: TGCGCCAGCAGCTTGGATCGTAGCGGGGGGGACAATGAGCAGTTCTTC

D gene: .
clone size: many
V gene: TRBV7-9
J gene: TRBJ2-2
CDR3 protein: CASSLEVGELFF
CDR3 DNA: TGTGCCAGCAGCTTAGAAGTGGGGGAGCTGTTTTTT

D gene: .
clone size: .
V gene: TRBV27
J gene: TRBJ1-5
CDR3 protein: CASSLGDQGNQPQHF
CDR3 DNA: TGTGCCAGCAGTTTAGGAGACCAAGGCAATCAGCCCCAGCATTTT

D gene: .
clone size: once
V gene: TRBV6-1
J gene: TRBJ1-4
CDR3 protein: CASSENEKLFF
CDR3 DNA: TGTGCCAGCAGTGAGAATGAAAAACTGTTTTTT

D gene: .
clone size: few
V gene: TRBV5-1
J gene: TRBJ1-1
CDR3 protein: CASSDGADTEAFF
CDR3 DNA: TGCGCCAGCAGCGACGGGGCCGACACTGAAGCTTTCTTT

D gene: .
clone size: .
V gene: TRBV27
J gene: TRBJ2-1
CDR3 protein: CASSLGRWVNEQFF
CDR3 DNA: TGTGCCAGCAGTTTGGGCAGATGGGTCAATGAGCAGTTCTTC

D gene: TRBD2
clone size: .
V gene: TRBV11-2
J gene: TRBJ2-1
CDR3 protein: CASSLGGLAGPEQFF
CDR3 DNA: TGTGCCAGCAGCTTAGGAGGTCTAGCGGGACCTGAGCAGTTCTTC

D gene: .
clone size: .
V gene: TRBV9
J gene: TRBJ2-2
CDR3 protein: CASRVGDPNTGELFF
CDR3 DNA: TGTGCCAGCAGGGTGGGGGACCCGAACACCGGGGAGCTGTTTTTT

D gene: .
clone size: .
V gene: TRBV28
J gene: TRBJ2-4
CDR3 protein: CASSRQGVQYF
CDR3 DNA: TGTGCCAGCAGTCGTCAGGGAGTTCAGTACTTC

D gene: .
clone size: few
V gene: TRBV5-1
J gene: TRBJ2-1
CDR3 protein: CASSLGWLGHEQFF
CDR3 DNA: TGCGCCAGCAGCTTGGGGTGGCTGGGCCATGAGCAGTTCTTC

D gene: TRBD1
clone size: .
V gene: TRBV11-2
J gene: TRBJ1-4
CDR3 protein: CASSLDREDEKLFF
CDR3 DNA: TGTGCCAGCAGCTTGGACAGGGAAGATGAAAAACTGTTTTTT

D gene: .
clone size: .
V gene: TRBV18
J gene: TRBJ2-3
CDR3 protein: CASSPPASSITQYF
CDR3 DNA: TGTGCCAGCTCACCACCGGCTAGTTCAATTACGCAGTATTTT

D gene: .
clone size: .
V gene: TRBV30
J gene: TRBJ2-5
CDR3 protein: CAWSVSGLAQETQYF
CDR3 DNA: TGTGCCTGGAGTGTATCGGGCCTAGCCCAAGAGACCCAGTACTTC

D gene: .
clone size: once
V gene: TRBV29-1
J gene: TRBJ1-4
CDR3 protein: CSGRDGREKLFF
CDR3 DNA: TGCAGCGGCCGGGACGGGCGGGAAAAACTGTTTTTT

D gene: .
clone size: .
V gene: TRBV6-1
J gene: TRBJ1-2
CDR3 protein: CASSEMGGSYHGYTF
CDR3 DNA: TGTGCCAGCAGTGAAATGGGGGGCTCGTACCATGGCTACACCTTC

D gene: TRBD1
clone size: once
V gene: TRBV15
J gene: TRBJ2-1
CDR3 protein: CATSDRDRVNEQFF
CDR3 DNA: TGTGCCACCAGCGACCGGGACAGGGTCAATGAGCAGTTCTTC

D gene: .
clone size: few
V gene: TRBV9
J gene: TRBJ1-2
CDR3 protein: CASTPGGVSGYTF
CDR3 DNA: TGTGCCAGCACCCCGGGAGGGGTAAGTGGCTACACCTTC

D gene: TRBD2
clone size: once
V gene: TRBV4-2
J gene: TRBJ2-3
CDR3 protein: CASSQNGLAGRQRTDTQYF
CDR3 DNA: TGTGCCAGCAGCCAAAATGGACTAGCGGGACGCCAGAGGACAGATACGCAGTATTTT

D gene: .
clone size: .
V gene: TRBV19
J gene: TRBJ2-2
CDR3 protein: CASRERPTGELFF
CDR3 DNA: TGTGCCAGTCGCGAAAGACCGACCGGGGAGCTGTTTTTT

D gene: .
clone size: .
V gene: TRBV10-3
J gene: TRBJ1-5
CDR3 protein: CAISPSPNQPQHF
CDR3 DNA: TGTGCCATCTCTCCCAGCCCGAATCAGCCCCAGCATTTT

D gene: .
clone size: once
V gene: TRBV5-4
J gene: TRBJ1-2
CDR3 protein: CASSFGGGNYGYTF
CDR3 DNA: TGTGCCAGCAGTTTTGGCGGGGGCAACTATGGCTACACCTTC

D gene: .
clone size: many
V gene: TRBV7-6
J gene: TRBJ1-4
CDR3 protein: CASSNPGENEKLFF
CDR3 DNA: TGTGCCAGCAGCAACCCGGGAGAAAATGAAAAACTGTTTTTT

D gene: .
clone size: few
V gene: TRBV5-1
J gene: TRBJ2-3
CDR3 protein: CASSLVQGPSTDTQYF
CDR3 DNA: TGCGCCAGCAGCTTGGTGCAGGGGCCCAGCACAGATACGCAGTATTTT

D gene: .
clone size: .
V gene: TRBV5-4
J gene: TRBJ2-5
CDR3 protein: CASSSAAQTQYF
CDR3 DNA: TGTGCCAGCAGCTCGGCTGCTCAGACCCAGTACTTC

D gene: .
clone size: .
V gene: TRBV5-6
J gene: TRBJ1-3
CDR3 protein: CASSLQGVGNTIYF
CDR3 DNA: TGTGCCAGCAGCTTGCAAGGGGTTGGAAACACCATATATTTT

D gene: .
clone size: .
V gene: TRBV19
J gene: TRBJ1-2
CDR3 protein: CASTPGVNYGYTF
CDR3 DNA: TGTGCCAGTACCCCGGGGGTTAACTATGGCTACACCTTC

D gene: TRBD1
clone size: .
V gene: TRBV2
J gene: TRBJ2-3
CDR3 protein: CASRHRDRAPTDTQYF
CDR3 DNA: TGTGCCAGCAGGCACCGGGACAGGGCACCAACAGATACGCAGTATTTT

D gene: .
clone size: .
V gene: TRBV18
J gene: TRBJ1-5
CDR3 protein: CASSPSQRNQPQHF
CDR3 DNA: TGTGCCAGCTCACCTAGTCAGCGCAATCAGCCCCAGCATTTT

D gene: TRBD2
clone size: .
V gene: TRBV15
J gene: TRBJ2-1
CDR3 protein: CATSSPGLVLNEQFF
CDR3 DNA: TGTGCCACCAGCAGTCCCGGACTAGTTTTGAATGAGCAGTTCTTC

D gene: .
clone size: .
V gene: TRBV19
J gene: TRBJ1-1
CDR3 protein: CASSRTVRRSRSENTEAFF
CDR3 DNA: TGTGCCAGTAGTAGGACAGTTAGGAGGTCTCGTTCCGAGAACACTGAAGCTTTCTTT

D gene: .
clone size: .
V gene: TRBV29-1
J gene: TRBJ2-3
CDR3 protein: CSVHGGLGDTQYF
CDR3 DNA: TGCAGCGTTCACGGGGGATTGGGAGATACGCAGTATTTT

D gene: TRBD1
clone size: few
V gene: TRBV28
J gene: TRBJ2-7
CDR3 protein: CASIPPPGQGDYEQYF
CDR3 DNA: TGTGCCAGCATCCCCCCCCCGGGACAGGGGGACTACGAGCAGTACTTC

D gene: .
clone size: .
V gene: TRBV28
J gene: TRBJ1-1
CDR3 protein: CASGSNTEAFF
CDR3 DNA: TGTGCCAGCGGATCGAACACTGAAGCTTTCTTT

D gene: .
clone size: few
V gene: TRBV18
J gene: TRBJ1-5
CDR3 protein: CASSPGGGEPQHF
CDR3 DNA: TGTGCCAGCTCCCCGGGGGGTGGGGAGCCCCAGCATTTT

D gene: .
clone size: .
V gene: TRBV28
J gene: TRBJ2-2
CDR3 protein: CASSNPQGTGELFF
CDR3 DNA: TGTGCCAGCAGTAACCCACAGGGCACCGGGGAGCTGTTTTTT